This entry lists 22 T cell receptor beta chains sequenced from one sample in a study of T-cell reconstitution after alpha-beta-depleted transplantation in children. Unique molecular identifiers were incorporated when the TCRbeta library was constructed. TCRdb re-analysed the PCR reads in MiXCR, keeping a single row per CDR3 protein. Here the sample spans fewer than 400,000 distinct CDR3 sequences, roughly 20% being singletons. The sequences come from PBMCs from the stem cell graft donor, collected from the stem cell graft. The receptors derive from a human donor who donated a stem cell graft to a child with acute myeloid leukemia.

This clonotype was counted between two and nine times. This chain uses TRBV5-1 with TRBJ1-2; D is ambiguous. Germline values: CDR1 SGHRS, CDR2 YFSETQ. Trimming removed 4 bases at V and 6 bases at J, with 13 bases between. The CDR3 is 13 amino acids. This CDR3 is CASSPVPSNGYTF. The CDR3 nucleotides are TGCGCCAGCAGCCCGGTCCCTTCCAATGGCTACACCTTC.

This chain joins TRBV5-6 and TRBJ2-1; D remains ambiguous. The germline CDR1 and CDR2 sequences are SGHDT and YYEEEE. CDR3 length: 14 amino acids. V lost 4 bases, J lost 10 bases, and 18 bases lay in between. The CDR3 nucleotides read TGTGCCAGCAGCATAGCCCGGGCGGTACCAGAGCAGTTCTTC. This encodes CASSIARAVPEQFF.

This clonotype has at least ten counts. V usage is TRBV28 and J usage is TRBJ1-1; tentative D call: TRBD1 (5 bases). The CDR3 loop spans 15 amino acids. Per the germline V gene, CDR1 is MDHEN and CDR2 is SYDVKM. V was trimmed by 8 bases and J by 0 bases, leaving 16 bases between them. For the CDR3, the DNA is TGTGCCAGCTCCGAGTCGGGGCCAGTGAACACTGAAGCTTTCTTT. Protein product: CASSESGPVNTEAFF.

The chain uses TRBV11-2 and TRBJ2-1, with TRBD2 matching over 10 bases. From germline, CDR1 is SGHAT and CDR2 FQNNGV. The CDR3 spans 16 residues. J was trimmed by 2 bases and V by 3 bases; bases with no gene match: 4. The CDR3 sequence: CASSLLAGAPYNEQFF. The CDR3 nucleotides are TGTGCCAGCAGCTTGCTAGCGGGAGCTCCCTACAATGAGCAGTTCTTC.

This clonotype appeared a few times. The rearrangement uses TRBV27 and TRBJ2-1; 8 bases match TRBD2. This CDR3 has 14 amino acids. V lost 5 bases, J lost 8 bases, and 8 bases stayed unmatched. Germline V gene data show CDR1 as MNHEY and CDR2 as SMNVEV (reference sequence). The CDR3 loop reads CASSQSGSRYEQFF. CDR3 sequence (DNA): TGTGCCAGCAGTCAAAGCGGGAGTCGCTATGAGCAGTTCTTC.

The CDR3, as DNA: TGTGCCAGCAGCTTCGGACTAGCGGGTTTTACAGATACGCAGTATTTT. Translation gives CASSFGLAGFTDTQYF. V is TRBV11-2 and J is TRBJ2-3; 11 nucleotides match TRBD2. The CDR3 has 16 residues. The trim removed 3 bases at V and 3 bases at J, leaving 5 bases unmatched. Germline V gene lookup returns CDR1 SGHAT and CDR2 FQNNGV.

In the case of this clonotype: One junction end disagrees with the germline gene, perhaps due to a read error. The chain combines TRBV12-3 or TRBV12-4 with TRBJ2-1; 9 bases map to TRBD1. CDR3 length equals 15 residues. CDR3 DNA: TGTGCCAGCAGTTTATACCGGGACAGGGACAATGAGCGGTTCTTC. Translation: CASSLYRDRDNERFF.

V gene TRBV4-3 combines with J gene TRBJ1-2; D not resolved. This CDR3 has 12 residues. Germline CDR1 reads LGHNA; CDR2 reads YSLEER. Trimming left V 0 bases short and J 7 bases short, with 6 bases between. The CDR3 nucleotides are TGCGCCAGCAGCCAAGAATCCTCTGGCTACACCTTC. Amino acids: CASSQESSGYTF.

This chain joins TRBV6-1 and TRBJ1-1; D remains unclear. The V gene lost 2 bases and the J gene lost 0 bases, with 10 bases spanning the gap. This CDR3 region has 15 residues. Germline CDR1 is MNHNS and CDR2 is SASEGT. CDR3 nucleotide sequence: TGTGCCAGCAGTGAAACGTGGGCCATGAACACTGAAGCTTTCTTT. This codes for CASSETWAMNTEAFF.

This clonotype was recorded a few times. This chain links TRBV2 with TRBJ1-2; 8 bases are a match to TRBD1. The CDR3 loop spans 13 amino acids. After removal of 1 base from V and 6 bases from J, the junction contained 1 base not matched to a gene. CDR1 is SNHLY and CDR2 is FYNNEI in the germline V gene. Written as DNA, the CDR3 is TGTGCCAGCAGTGAAGAGACAGGGGATGGCTACACCTTC. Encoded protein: CASSEETGDGYTF. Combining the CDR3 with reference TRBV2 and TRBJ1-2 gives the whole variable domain EPEVTQTPSHQVTQMGQEVILRCVPISNHLYFYWYRQILGQKVEFLVSFYNNEISEKSEIFDDQFSVERPDGSNFTLKIRSTKLEDSAMYFCASSEETGDGYTFGSGTRLTVV.

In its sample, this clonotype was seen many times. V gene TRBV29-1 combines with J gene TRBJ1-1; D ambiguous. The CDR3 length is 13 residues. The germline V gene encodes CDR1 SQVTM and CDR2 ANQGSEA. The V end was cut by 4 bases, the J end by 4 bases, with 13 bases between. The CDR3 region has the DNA TGCAGCGTTGCCGGGCCCAAGGGCACTGAAGCTTTCTTT. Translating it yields CSVAGPKGTEAFF. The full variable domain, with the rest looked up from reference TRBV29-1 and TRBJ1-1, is SAVISQKPSRDICQRGTSLTIQCQVDSQVTMMFWYRQQPGQSLTLIATANQGSEATYESGFVIDKFPISRPNLTFSTLTVSNMSPEDSSIYLCSVAGPKGTEAFFGQGTRLTVV.

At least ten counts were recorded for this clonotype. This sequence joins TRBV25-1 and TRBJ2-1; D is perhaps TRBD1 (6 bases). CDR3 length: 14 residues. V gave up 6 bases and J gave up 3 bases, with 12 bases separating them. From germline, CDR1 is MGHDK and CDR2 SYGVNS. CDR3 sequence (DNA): TGTGCCAGCAGCCCCAGGACAGTCTACAATGAGCAGTTCTTC. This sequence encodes CASSPRTVYNEQFF.

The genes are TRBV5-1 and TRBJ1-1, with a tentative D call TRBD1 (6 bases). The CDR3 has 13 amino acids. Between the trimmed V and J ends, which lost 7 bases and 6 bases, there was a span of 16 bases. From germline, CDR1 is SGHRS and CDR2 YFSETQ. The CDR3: CASGEQGGPEAFF. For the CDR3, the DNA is TGCGCCAGCGGGGAACAGGGAGGACCTGAAGCTTTCTTT.

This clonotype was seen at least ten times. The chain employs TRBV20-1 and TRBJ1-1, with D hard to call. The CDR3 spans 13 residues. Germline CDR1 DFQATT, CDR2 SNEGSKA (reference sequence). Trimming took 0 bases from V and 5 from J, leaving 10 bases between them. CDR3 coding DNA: TGCAGTGCTAGAGATCTGGGAGGGACTGAAGCTTTCTTT. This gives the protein CSARDLGGTEAFF.

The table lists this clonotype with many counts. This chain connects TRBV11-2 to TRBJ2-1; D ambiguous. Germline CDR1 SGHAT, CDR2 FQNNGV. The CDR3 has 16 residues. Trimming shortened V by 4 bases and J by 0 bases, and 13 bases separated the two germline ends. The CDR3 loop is CASSSYKRSSYNEQFF. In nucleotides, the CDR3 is TGTGCCAGCAGCTCCTACAAGCGTAGCTCCTACAATGAGCAGTTCTTC.

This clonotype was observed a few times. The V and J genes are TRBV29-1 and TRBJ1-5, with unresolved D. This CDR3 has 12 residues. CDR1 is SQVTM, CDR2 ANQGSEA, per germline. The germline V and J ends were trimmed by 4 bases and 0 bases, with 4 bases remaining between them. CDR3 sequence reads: CSVADSNQPQHF. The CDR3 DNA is TGCAGCGTTGCTGATAGCAATCAGCCCCAGCATTTT.

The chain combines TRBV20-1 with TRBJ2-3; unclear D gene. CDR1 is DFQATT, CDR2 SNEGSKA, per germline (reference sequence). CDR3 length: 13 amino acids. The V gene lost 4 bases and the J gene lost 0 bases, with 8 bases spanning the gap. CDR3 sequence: CSATWASTDTQYF. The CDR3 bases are TGCAGTGCTACATGGGCTAGCACAGATACGCAGTATTTT.

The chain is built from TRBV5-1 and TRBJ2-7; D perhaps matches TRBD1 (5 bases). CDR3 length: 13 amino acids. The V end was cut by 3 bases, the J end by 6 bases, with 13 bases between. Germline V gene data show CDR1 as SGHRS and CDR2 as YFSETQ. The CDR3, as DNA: TGCGCCAGCAGCTCAACAGGTTACGGCGAGCAGTACTTC. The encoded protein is CASSSTGYGEQYF.

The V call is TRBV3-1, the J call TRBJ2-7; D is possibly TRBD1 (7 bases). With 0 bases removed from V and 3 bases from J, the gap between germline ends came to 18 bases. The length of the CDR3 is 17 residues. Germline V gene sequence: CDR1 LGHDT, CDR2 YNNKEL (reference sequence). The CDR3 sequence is CASSQDPRDSEIYEQYF. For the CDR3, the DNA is TGTGCCAGCAGCCAAGACCCGCGGGACAGCGAAATCTACGAGCAGTACTTC.

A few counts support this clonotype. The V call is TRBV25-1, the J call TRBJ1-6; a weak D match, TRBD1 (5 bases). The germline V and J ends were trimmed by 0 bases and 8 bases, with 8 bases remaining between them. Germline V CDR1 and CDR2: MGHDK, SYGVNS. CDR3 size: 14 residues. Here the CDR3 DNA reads TGTGCCAGCAGTGAATACGGGACGGATTCACCCCTCCACTTT. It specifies CASSEYGTDSPLHF.

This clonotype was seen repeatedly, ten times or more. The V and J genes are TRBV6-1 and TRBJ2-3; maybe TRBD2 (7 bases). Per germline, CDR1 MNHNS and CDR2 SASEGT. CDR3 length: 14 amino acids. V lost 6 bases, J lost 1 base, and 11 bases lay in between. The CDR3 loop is CASRSGGRTDTQYF. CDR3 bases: TGTGCCAGCAGATCCGGGGGGCGCACAGATACGCAGTATTTT.

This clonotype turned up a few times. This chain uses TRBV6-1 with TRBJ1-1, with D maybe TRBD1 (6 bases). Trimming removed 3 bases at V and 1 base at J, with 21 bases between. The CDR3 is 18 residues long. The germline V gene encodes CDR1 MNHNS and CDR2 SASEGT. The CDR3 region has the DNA TGTGCCAGCAGTGATAACAGGGCCCTAAAGAAACCGAACACTGAAGCTTTCTTT. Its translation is CASSDNRALKKPNTEAFF.